This entry concerns a single T cell receptor beta chain. Its antigen is still unknown. Distinct nucleotide sequences in the sample also encode this CDR3. The data were obtained in a study of shared clonotypes between healthy human individuals. Study-level background: Samples came from a couple of female and a few male donors aged 18 to 49. General study findings and limits: Generally, naive subsets came out with larger estimated richness than memory subsets. Rarefaction revealed incomplete sorted-subset sequencing despite large depth. About 5% was the fraction of naive CD4 clonotypes found shared across several donors.

Germline V gene lookup returns CDR1 ENHRY and CDR2 SYGVKD. Trimming pared 4 bases from V and 5 bases from J, leaving 4 bases between. The CDR3 consists of 11 residues. Naive CD8 cells, CD45RO-negative and positively selected for CCR7, excluded terminally differentiated effector memory CD45RA+ cells. Here immunoSEQ multiplex PCR was the method, and the copy in TCRdb shows in-frame clones only, minus some. The table includes under 2,000,000 clones, about 95% detected once. This receptor was taken from a man aged 18-30 years in good health. This chain connects TRBV10-3 to TRBJ2-3; D not certain. The sequenced sample was naive CD8+ T cells sorted from blood. CDR3 nucleotides: TGTGCCATCAGTGGCGGAGATACGCAGTATTTT. It specifies CAISGGDTQYF.